This T cell receptor (beta chain) comes out of a study of cytomegalovirus exposure and HLA in healthy donors. The study's findings and limits: In a later analysis, parvovirus B19, influenza, CMV and Epstein-Barr virus appeared linked to several top co-occurrence clusters. Later work found that TCR association rates differed between HLA loci; DRB1 had the most and HLA-C the fewest.

Per germline, CDR1 MNHEY and CDR2 SMNVEV (reference sequence). CDR3 length: 15 amino acids. V shed 4 bases, J shed 6 bases, and the junction held 11 bases outside the gene matches. Amplification used 60 Vbeta primers and 13 Jbeta primers. TCRdb's copy holds only in-frame clones and misses some; the assay was immunoSEQ multiplex PCR. The data show some 180,000 clones, 76% seen once. Comments on this clone: Antigen specificity is unknown.

Material: PBMCs. The V call is TRBV27, the J call TRBJ2-7; 8 bases agree with TRBD1. This receptor was obtained from a young man in good health and CMV-seronegative. The CDR3 reads CASSSTGRGLREQYF. The CDR3 bases are TGTGCCAGCAGTTCGACGGGCAGGGGGCTACGCGAGCAGTACTTC.